The 19 T cell receptor beta chains in this list originate from one sample, sequenced in a study of blood T cell repertoires in COVID-19. The data were produced by immunoSEQ multiplex PCR, yet TCRdb's version contains in-frame clones alone and is incomplete. The data show under 70,000 clones, roughly nine tenths seen once. The sequenced sample consisted of peripheral blood. These receptors all stem from a woman aged 60 to 75 with active or convalescent COVID-19.

The V gene is TRBV15, the J gene TRBJ1-6, with TRBD1 identical over 7 bases. Germline V gene data show CDR1 as LNHNV and CDR2 as YYDKDF (reference sequence). The CDR3 is 14 residues long. V lost 5 bases and J lost 3; bases outside the gene matches: 1. The CDR3 is CATSRDSYNSPLHF. In DNA, the CDR3 is TGTGCCACCAGCCGGGACAGCTATAATTCACCCCTCCACTTT.

The gene calls are TRBV15 and TRBJ1-3; 7 nucleotides agree with TRBD1. The J segment lost 2 bases and the V segment lost 1 base, leaving 2 bases of the junction unmatched. Germline CDR1 and CDR2: LNHNV and YYDKDF (reference sequence). CDR3 length equals 15 residues. The CDR3 nucleotides are TGTGCCACCAGCAGAGGCGGGACAGCTGGAAACACCATATATTTT. Its translation is CATSRGGTAGNTIYF.

The V and J genes are TRBV5-1 and TRBJ2-3, with TRBD2 as a possible D gene (6 bases). Germline CDR1 is SGHRS and CDR2 is YFSETQ. The V and J ends lost 0 bases and 4 bases respectively, with 15 bases between them. The CDR3 has 16 amino acids. CDR3 region: CASSLAAVGGSDTQYF. The CDR3 region has the DNA TGCGCCAGCAGCTTGGCCGCGGTGGGGGGATCAGATACGCAGTATTTT.

The rearrangement links TRBV7-2 to TRBJ2-7, with 10 bases lining up with TRBD2. V dropped 3 bases and J dropped 4; count of bases not matched to a gene: 3. This CDR3 is 14 amino acids long. Germline CDR1 reads SGHTA; CDR2 reads FQGNSA. This chain's CDR3 is CASSLLAGAYEQYF. CDR3 coding DNA: TGTGCCAGCAGCTTGCTAGCGGGGGCATACGAGCAGTACTTC. Full variable domain (missing parts from reference TRBV7-2 and TRBJ2-7): GAGVSQSPSNKVTEKGKDVELRCDPISGHTALYWYRQSLGQGLEFLIYFQGNSAPDKSGLPSDRFSAERTGGSVSTLTIQRTQQEDSAVYLCASSLLAGAYEQYFGPGTRLTVT.

The J gene is TRBJ1-1, the V gene TRBV29-1, with D possibly being TRBD1 (5 bases). With 7 bases removed from V and 5 bases from J, the gap between germline ends came to 8 bases. CDR3 length equals 10 residues. The germline V gene has CDR1 SQVTM and CDR2 ANQGSEA. Here the CDR3 DNA reads TGCAGCGCGCGACAGACTGAAGCTTTCTTT. It specifies CSARQTEAFF.

The rearrangement joins TRBV6-5 to TRBJ1-5; possible D gene TRBD1, 6 bases. With 8 bases removed from V and 3 bases from J, the gap between germline ends came to 11 bases. This CDR3 contains 13 residues. CDR1 and CDR2 (germline): MNHEY, SVGAGI. As DNA, the CDR3 is TGTGCCAGCCCGGACAGAAACAATCAGCCCCAGCATTTT. Amino acid sequence: CASPDRNNQPQHF.

The chain joins TRBV6-5 to TRBJ1-3, with 7 bases that match TRBD1. The CDR3 sequence is 14 residues long. Germline V gene lookup returns CDR1 MNHEY and CDR2 SVGAGI. V trimming: 4 bases; J trimming: 6 bases; junction bases outside the gene matches: 6. CDR3 sequence reads: CASSSSDRLNTIYF. In nucleotides, the CDR3 is TGTGCCAGCAGTTCCTCGGACAGGTTAAACACCATATATTTT.

The chain joins TRBV18 to TRBJ1-6; D call uncertain. CDR1 KGHSH and CDR2 LQKENI come from the germline V gene. Trimming removed 5 bases from V and 3 bases from J, with 14 bases in between. The CDR3 is 16 amino acids. CDR3 sequence: CASSILGGGYNSPLHF. For the CDR3, the DNA is TGTGCCAGCTCAATACTTGGCGGCGGCTATAATTCACCCCTCCACTTT.

The V gene is TRBV5-1, the J gene TRBJ2-5; 9 nucleotides align to TRBD2. Germline CDR1 SGHRS, CDR2 YFSETQ. Trimming cost V 0 bases and J 1 base; bases outside gene matches: 7. The CDR3 runs 17 residues. CDR3 DNA sequence: TGCGCCAGCAGCTTGGTCTTTAGGCGGGAGGGCCAAGAGACCCAGTACTTC. It specifies CASSLVFRREGQETQYF.

This clone was detected only once. V gene TRBV3-1 (or the pseudogene TRBV3-2) combines with J gene TRBJ1-2, with 7 bases identical to TRBD1. V lost 1 base and J lost 8; bases outside the gene matches: 7. Germline CDR1 reads LGHDT; CDR2 reads YNNKEL (reference sequence). The CDR3 contains 14 residues. This CDR3 reads CASSQARGGGGYTF. CDR3 coding DNA: TGTGCCAGCAGCCAAGCTCGAGGGGGCGGCGGCTACACCTTC.

The genes are TRBV4-2 and TRBJ2-2; 10 bases agree with TRBD2. The CDR3 covers 17 residues. CDR1 and CDR2 (germline): LGHNA, YNFKEQ. V lost 0 bases, J lost 1 base, and 2 bases stayed unmatched. As DNA, the CDR3 is TGTGCCAGCAGCCAAGAAGGACTAGCGGTGAACACCGGGGAGCTGTTTTTT. Its translation is CASSQEGLAVNTGELFF.

V gene TRBV5-6 combines with J gene TRBJ2-7; TRBD1 aligns across 8 bases. Germline values: CDR1 SGHDT, CDR2 YYEEEE. With V trimmed by 5 bases and J by 7 bases, 17 bases remained unmatched. CDR3 length: 16 residues. The CDR3 is CASSNKDRGLRGEQYF. CDR3 DNA sequence: TGTGCCAGCAGTAATAAAGACAGGGGCCTTAGGGGGGAGCAGTACTTC. Based on the CDR3 plus reference TRBV5-6 and TRBJ2-7, the full variable domain is DAGVTQSPTHLIKTRGQQVTLRCSPKSGHDTVSWYQQALGQGPQFIFQYYEEEERQRGNFPDRFSGHQFPNYSSELNVNALLLGDSALYLCASSNKDRGLRGEQYFGPGTRLTVT.

Written as DNA, the CDR3 is TGTGCCAGCTCACCTCAGGAAGGGGACTACGAGCAGTACTTC. The encoded protein is CASSPQEGDYEQYF. V usage is TRBV18 and J usage is TRBJ2-7; D possibly corresponds to TRBD1 (5 bases). V was trimmed by 3 bases and J by 3 bases, leaving 12 bases between them. The CDR3 contains 14 residues. Germline values: CDR1 KGHSH, CDR2 LQKENI.

J is TRBJ2-3 and V is TRBV7-3; 16 nucleotides agree with TRBD2. V dropped 5 bases and J dropped 10; count of bases not matched to a gene: 9. Germline V CDR1 and CDR2: SGHTA, FQGTGA. This CDR3 is 16 amino acids long. The CDR3 DNA sequence: TGTGCCAGCAGCCCGGACGGGACTAGCGGGAGGGCTGCGCAGTATTTT. Translating it yields CASSPDGTSGRAAQYF.

This clone came up a few times. V gene TRBV19 combines with J gene TRBJ1-2, with TRBD1 as a possible D gene (5 bases). Trimming removed 5 bases from V and 6 bases from J, with 13 bases in between. Germline lookup yields CDR1 LNHDA and CDR2 SQIVND (reference sequence). The CDR3 extends over 13 amino acids. The CDR3 DNA follows: TGTGCCAGTAGTGTAACAGGTGTTCATGGCTACACCTTC. Translation: CASSVTGVHGYTF.

The genes are TRBV7-2 and TRBJ2-1, with 7 bases identical to TRBD2. The CDR3 extends over 11 amino acids. Trimming removed 5 bases from V and 15 bases from J; junction bases left unmatched: 7. Germline CDR1 and CDR2: SGHTA and FQGNSA. CDR3 nucleotide sequence: TGTGCCAGCAGCCTAAGACTAGCACCGTTCTTC. Its translation: CASSLRLAPFF.

The chain links TRBV28 to TRBJ2-3; possibly TRBD2 for D (5 bases). V lost 6 bases, J lost 4 bases, and 14 bases lay in between. Germline values: CDR1 MDHEN, CDR2 SYDVKM. This CDR3 contains 14 residues. In DNA form, the CDR3 reads TGTGCCAGCAGCCTCCCCGGGGAATCAGATACGCAGTATTTT. Its protein product is CASSLPGESDTQYF.

The rearrangement joins TRBV15 to TRBJ2-7, with 11 bases aligning to TRBD1. V was clipped by 0 bases and J by 4 bases; unmatched bases: 5. This CDR3 comprises 16 residues. CDR1 is LNHNV, CDR2 YYDKDF, per germline (reference sequence). CDR3 in amino acids: CATSRDHGQGAYEQYF. Written as DNA, the CDR3 is TGTGCCACCAGCAGAGATCATGGACAGGGGGCTTACGAGCAGTACTTC.

V is TRBV2 and J is TRBJ1-5; a possible D gene is TRBD1 (6 bases). The CDR3 has 15 residues. V was pared by 7 bases and J by 3 bases, with 16 bases between. Germline CDR1 SNHLY, CDR2 FYNNEI. Here the CDR3 reads CASMGGRSINQPQHF. The CDR3 region has the DNA TGTGCCAGCATGGGGGGGCGAAGTATCAATCAGCCCCAGCATTTT.